One T cell receptor (beta chain) is described in this entry. Its target antigen remains unknown. Base qualities are missing; no much larger clone stands one base away. There are 13 amino acids in the CDR3, from cysteine to phenylalanine inclusive. Left in the record is the CDR3 DNA by itself, 39 bases read in frame from the first base. Trimming at the junction amounts to 4 bases on V and 2 bases on J, and the germline ends lie 9 bases apart. Based on the germline V gene, the CDR1 and CDR2 sequences are SGHRS and YFSETQ. The data were taken from a study of early T cells in non-severe SARS-CoV-2 infection (dated by TCRdb to the early 2020s). About the full investigation: Because TCR sequencing relied on bulk RNA taken from unsorted whole blood, pairing of alpha and beta chains was not possible. Study-wide findings and limitations: VDJdb matching was skewed toward anti-spike CD8 responses, so virus-specific expansions were likely underestimated and private and CD4 specificities were missed.

Set within a cohort of healthcare workers in London, UK, this nested case-control study involved weekly PCR testing of nasopharyngeal swabs along with blood sampling. Healthcare workers were recruited between 23 and 31 March 2020, during the week of the UK lockdown, and were followed weekly for up to about 15 weeks. The library was made by 5' RACE. The run used a NextSeq 500. To correct for sequencing error and PCR bias, the TCR library protocol tagged individual cDNA molecules with unique molecular identifiers. Both TCR alpha and beta chains were sequenced, and tight co-correlation was observed between alpha and beta sequence abundances in each sample. From the authors' description of their analysis: V gene, J gene and CDR3 annotation of TCR sequences was performed with Decombinator V4. TCRs were defined as expanded if a significant change between any two time points was detected under a Poisson model with p below 0.0001. TCR abundances were normalised to the total number of TCRs sequenced in each sample and reported as counts per million. TRAV1-2 paired with TRAJ12, TRAJ20 or TRAJ33 defined MAIT TCRs, while TRAV10 paired with TRAJ18 defined iNKT TCRs. VDJdb, accessed 1 November 2021, was searched for CMV, EBV and SARS-CoV-2 annotated TCRs, excluding TCRs annotated for multiple antigens. The raw public reads went through TCRdb reprocessing: fastp at Q25, MiXCR clone calling, in-frame beta chains kept. Rows matching on CDR3 protein sequence are summarized as one entry with the most common DNA and genes. The V and J calls and clone size are TCRdb's, not the authors'. Across this sample there are about 26,000 distinct CDR3 sequences, with 4.5% to 5.5% seen only once. The ten largest clones take up under 5% of the sample.

The sequenced sample consisted of whole blood. The TCR was taken from an adult who was a healthcare worker with PCR-confirmed SARS-CoV-2 infection or an uninfected control (not recorded which). Recombination linked TRBV5-1 to TRBJ1-2; the D gene cannot be named for sure. The CDR3 reads as follows: CASSPRINYGYTF. The nucleotide sequence reads as follows: TGCGCCAGCAGCCCGAGGATAAACTATGGCTACACCTTC.